This T cell receptor beta chain was retrieved from a study of cytomegalovirus exposure and HLA in healthy donors. This CDR3 has 15 amino acids. The germline gives CDR1 MGHRA, CDR2 YSYEKL. Trimming took 0 bases from V and 2 from J; bases not matched to a gene: 4. It was with 60 Vbeta and 13 Jbeta primers that the PCR ran. Clones were read by immunoSEQ multiplex PCR, and TCRdb kept only the in-frame ones, dropping some. This sample's table reports under 200,000 clones. Turning to this clone: The antigen is undetermined.

Study outcomes and limitations: Near-uniform donor sequencing depth was presumed by presence/absence analyses. Among TCR beta chains of equal frequency, HLA-associated ones were more clonally expanded in a later analysis. In vitro confirmation showed a few CMV-associated chains to be CMV antigen specific.

Input material: PBMCs. This chain joins TRBV4-1 and TRBJ2-7; 7 positions match TRBD1. The sequence was obtained from a man aged 30-40 years in good health and CMV-seronegative. Written as DNA, the CDR3 is TGCGCCAGCAGCCAAGAAGAGGGGGCACCCTACGAGCAGTACTTC. Protein: CASSQEEGAPYEQYF.